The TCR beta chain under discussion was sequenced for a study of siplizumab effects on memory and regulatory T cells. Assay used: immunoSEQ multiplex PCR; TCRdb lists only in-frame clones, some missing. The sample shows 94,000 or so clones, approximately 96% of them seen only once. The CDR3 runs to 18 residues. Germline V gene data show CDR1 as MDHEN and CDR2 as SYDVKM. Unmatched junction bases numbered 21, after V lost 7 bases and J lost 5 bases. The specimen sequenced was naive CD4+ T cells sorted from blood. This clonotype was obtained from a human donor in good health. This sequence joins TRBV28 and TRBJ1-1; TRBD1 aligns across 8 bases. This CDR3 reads CASTGWTGSARGGTEAFF. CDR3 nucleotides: TGTGCCAGCACGGGCTGGACAGGGTCCGCCAGGGGGGGAACTGAAGCTTTCTTT.